This TCR beta chain was sequenced in a study of cytomegalovirus exposure and HLA in healthy donors. Notes on the study in general: Altogether, 150 to 200 TCR beta chains were recorded as cytomegalovirus-associated. Cytomegalovirus status was reportedly diagnosed by the classifier with high specificity and sensitivity.

Here immunoSEQ multiplex PCR was the method, and the copy in TCRdb shows in-frame clones only, minus some. The sample has tens of thousands of clones, approximately 94% seen once. This CDR3 has 14 residues. Germline CDR1 SGHDN, CDR2 FVKESK. V dropped 4 bases and J dropped 5 bases, with 14 bases sitting between them. Concerning this clone itself: The target antigen is unknown.

Sequenced: PBMCs. The V gene is TRBV14, the J gene TRBJ1-2, with TRBD1 as a possible D gene (6 bases). The sequence was obtained from a young woman in good health and CMV-seropositive. DNA of the CDR3: TGTGCCAGCAGCCGCGCGTTACAGGGTTATGGCTACACCTTC. As protein: CASSRALQGYGYTF.